The 31 T cell receptor beta chains presented below share a single source sample, sequenced in a study of CD8 T cells in Susac syndrome. After extraction with the RNeasy kit, 0.5 to 1 ug of the RNA was reverse transcribed using random hexamers. TCRdb called the immunoSEQ multiplex PCR reads again in MiXCR, with one record for every CDR3 protein. The sample has 350,000 to 550,000 distinct CDR3 sequences; about 85% are singletons. Sequenced material: CD8+ T cells from PBMCs. The source is a human donor with multiple sclerosis.

This chain connects TRBV5-4 to TRBJ2-5, with D uncertain. The CDR3 runs 14 residues. The germline V gene encodes CDR1 SGHNT and CDR2 YYREEE (reference sequence). The ends were cut back, 1 base at V and 5 bases at J, with 12 bases in the middle. CDR3 amino acids: CASSLLTAGETQYF. Here the CDR3 DNA reads TGTGCCAGCAGCTTGCTAACGGCTGGGGAGACCCAGTACTTC.

This clonotype was observed a few times. V usage is TRBV4-2 and J usage is TRBJ1-1; D gene ambiguous. The V end was cut by 0 bases, the J end by 0 bases, with 14 bases between. This CDR3 spans 17 amino acids. Germline CDR1 reads LGHNA; CDR2 reads YNFKEQ. CDR3: CASSQDREALLNTEAFF. The CDR3 region has the DNA TGTGCCAGCAGCCAAGATAGGGAAGCCTTATTGAACACTGAAGCTTTCTTT.

The CDR3 here is CASSQFTGEISYEQYF. The CDR3, as DNA: TGCGCCAGCAGCCAATTTACAGGCGAAATTTCCTACGAGCAGTACTTC. The V gene is TRBV4-1, the J gene TRBJ2-7; possible D gene TRBD1, 5 bases. Germline lookup yields CDR1 MGHRA and CDR2 YSYEKL. CDR3 length: 16 residues. V shed 2 bases and J shed 1 base, with 15 bases lying between them.

V and J are TRBV3-1 and TRBJ2-7; no firm D call. Germline V gives CDR1 LGHDT, CDR2 YNNKEL (reference sequence). The CDR3 has 12 amino acids. V lost 0 bases and J lost 4, with 4 bases in between. The CDR3 bases are TGTGCCAGCAGCCAAGAAAGATACGAGCAGTACTTC. Amino acids: CASSQERYEQYF.

The gene calls are TRBV12-3 or TRBV12-4 and TRBJ2-2; TRBD1 aligns across 8 bases. The CDR3 spans 16 residues. J lost 4 bases, V lost 4 bases, and 8 bases had no gene match. CDR3 loop: CASSWFGQGITGELFF. CDR3 nucleotides: TGTGCCAGCAGTTGGTTTGGACAGGGCATCACCGGGGAGCTGTTTTTT.

The chain joins TRBV29-1 to TRBJ1-2; TRBD1 aligns across 9 bases. In germline, CDR1 is SQVTM, CDR2 ANQGSEA. Germline trimming cut 3 bases from V and 3 bases from J; bases unmatched to any gene: 2. This CDR3 spans 13 amino acids. CDR3 bases: TGCAGCGTTGACACAGGGGGCGACTATGGCTACACCTTC. Protein sequence: CSVDTGGDYGYTF.

The chain links TRBV5-1 to TRBJ1-1; no definite D call. V lost 0 bases, J lost 0 bases, and 6 bases lay in between. The CDR3 covers 14 residues. The germline V gene encodes CDR1 SGHRS and CDR2 YFSETQ. The CDR3 nucleotides are TGCGCCAGCAGCTTGGCCGTTCTGAACACTGAAGCTTTCTTT. This encodes CASSLAVLNTEAFF. The complete variable domain, with remaining parts taken from reference TRBV5-1 and TRBJ1-1, reads KAGVTQTPRYLIKTRGQQVTLSCSPISGHRSVSWYQQTPGQGLQFLFEYFSETQRNKGNFPGRFSGRQFSNSRSEMNVSTLELGDSALYLCASSLAVLNTEAFFGQGTRLTVV.

J is TRBJ2-1 and V is TRBV7-9, with D perhaps matching TRBD2 (5 bases). The V and J ends lost 5 bases and 7 bases respectively, with 9 bases between them. CDR1 is SEHNR and CDR2 is FQNEAQ in the germline V gene (reference sequence). CDR3 length: 12 amino acids. The CDR3 DNA follows: TGTGCCAGCAGCGAGGACTCAAATGAGCAGTTCTTC. Encoded protein: CASSEDSNEQFF. The variable domain in full, completed from reference TRBV7-9 and TRBJ2-1, reads DTGVSQNPRHKITKRGQNVTFRCDPISEHNRLYWYRQTLGQGPEFLTYFQNEAQLEKSRLLSDRFSAERPKGSFSTLEIQRTEQGDSAMYLCASSEDSNEQFFGPGTRLTVL.

Details on this clonotype: One junction end does not reproduce the germline sequence, and a read error may be involved. The rearrangement joins TRBV5-4 to TRBJ2-1, with a tentative D call TRBD1 (6 bases). This CDR3 is 14 amino acids long. Germline V gene data show CDR1 as SGHNT and CDR2 as YYREEE (reference sequence). Written as DNA, the CDR3 is TGTGCCAGCAGCCTACCATGGGACACGGGGAAAGTTTGGTTC. This codes for CASSLPWDTGKVWF.

The chain couples TRBV11-2 to TRBJ2-2; the match to TRBD2 covers 12 bases. Germline CDR1 and CDR2: SGHAT and FQNNGV. This CDR3 has 20 amino acids. V lost 4 bases and J lost 3; bases outside the gene matches: 15. CDR3 in amino acids: CASSSSGDLAGGPDTGELFF. The DNA of the CDR3 is TGTGCCAGCAGCTCCTCGGGAGATCTAGCGGGGGGGCCCGACACCGGGGAGCTGTTTTTT.

This clonotype was seen just once. The rearrangement uses TRBV7-3 and TRBJ2-2; 9 nucleotides line up with TRBD1. Germline CDR1 is SGHTA and CDR2 is FQGTGA. This CDR3 spans 15 amino acids. The ends lost 2 bases at V and 7 bases at J; junction bases unmatched: 5. The CDR3 region is CASSLWDRVDGELFF. The CDR3 DNA is TGTGCCAGCAGCTTATGGGACAGGGTGGACGGGGAGCTGTTTTTT.

The chain links TRBV12-3 or TRBV12-4 to TRBJ2-2; D may match TRBD1 or TRBD2 (5 bases each). The CDR3 covers 16 residues. V was trimmed by 3 bases and J by 3 bases, leaving 14 bases between them. Here the CDR3 reads CASSFFRGRDTGELFF. DNA for the CDR3: TGTGCCAGCAGTTTCTTTCGGGGCAGAGACACCGGGGAGCTGTTTTTT.

This sequence joins TRBV30 and TRBJ2-7, with 12 bases identical to TRBD2. This CDR3 contains 13 residues. Germline V lookup: CDR1 GTSNPN, CDR2 SVGIG (reference sequence). With 4 bases clipped from V and 6 bases from J, the junction kept 4 bases outside the gene matches. CDR3 sequence: CAWTSGRASEQYF. The CDR3 nucleotides are TGTGCCTGGACTAGCGGGAGGGCTAGCGAGCAGTACTTC.

CDR3 in amino acids: CASSFSLDGSSSYEQYF. DNA of the CDR3: TGTGCCAGCAGTTTTTCTCTGGACGGATCAAGCTCCTACGAGCAGTACTTC. The chain recombines TRBV12-3 or TRBV12-4 with TRBJ2-7; D gene ambiguous. Trimming removed 3 bases from V and 0 bases from J, with 18 bases in between. The CDR3 sequence is 17 residues long.

The DNA for the CDR3 is TGTGCCTGGAATTATATGAGTGGCTACACCTTC. Its protein product is CAWNYMSGYTF. This sequence joins TRBV30 and TRBJ1-2; no clear D. The CDR3 sequence is 11 residues long. CDR1 and CDR2 from the germline V gene are GTSNPN and SVGIG (reference sequence). V was shortened by 4 bases and J by 7 bases, with 10 bases between the two germline ends.

To note about this clonotype: At one end the junction does not follow the germline gene, possibly because of a read error. CDR3 amino acids: CASSSDRFGELFF. The CDR3 coding sequence is TGTGCTAGCAGCTCGGACCGATTCGGGGAGCTGTTTTTT. The V gene is TRBV7-7, the J gene TRBJ2-2; D is unresolved. The CDR3 loop spans 13 amino acids. CDR1 and CDR2 from the germline V gene are SSHAT and FNYEAQ (reference sequence).

V usage is TRBV12-2 and J usage is TRBJ1-4. TRBV12-2 is a pseudogene segment. The CDR3 spans 16 residues. The CDR3 sequence: CASRLVDRGGREKLFF. The CDR3, as DNA: TGTGCAAGTCGCTTAGTGGATCGGGGGGGCCGTGAAAAACTGTTTTTT.

V and J are TRBV27 and TRBJ2-3, with 7 bases matching TRBD2. This CDR3 spans 16 amino acids. Looked up from germline, CDR1 is MNHEY and CDR2 is SMNVEV (reference sequence). The junction had 14 bases not matched to a gene; V was cut back by 7 bases and J by 4 bases. The CDR3 loop is CASTPWGGRIADTQYF. As DNA, the CDR3 is TGTGCCAGCACCCCTTGGGGCGGGAGAATAGCAGATACGCAGTATTTT.

This clonotype has only a few counts. The rearrangement links TRBV27 to TRBJ2-5; D may be TRBD1 or TRBD2 (6 bases each). With 2 bases removed from V and 2 bases from J, the gap between germline ends came to 9 bases. This CDR3 contains 14 residues. Germline V gene data show CDR1 as MNHEY and CDR2 as SMNVEV (reference sequence). The CDR3 region has the DNA TGTGCCAGCAGTTTACCGGGGGCTCAAGAGACCCAGTACTTC. This codes for CASSLPGAQETQYF.

J is TRBJ1-5 and V is TRBV6-2 or TRBV6-3; 7 bases match TRBD1. V shed 4 bases and J 2 bases; nucleotides not matched to a gene: 8. This CDR3 is 16 amino acids long. Germline CDR1 and CDR2: MNHEY and SVGEGT. The CDR3 sequence is CASSFHRGSGNQPQHF. Written as DNA, the CDR3 is TGTGCCAGCAGTTTTCACAGGGGTAGTGGCAATCAGCCCCAGCATTTT.

The rearrangement uses TRBV2 and TRBJ1-2; a possible D gene is TRBD1 (5 bases). Trimming stripped 7 bases from V and 4 bases from J, with 16 bases between. The CDR3 sequence is 14 residues long. CDR1 is SNHLY, CDR2 FYNNEI, per germline. This chain's CDR3 is CASIWVRGAYGYTF. Here the CDR3 DNA reads TGTGCCAGCATTTGGGTTAGGGGTGCCTATGGCTACACCTTC.

V and J are TRBV9 and TRBJ2-1; D call uncertain. With 3 bases removed from V and 0 bases from J, the gap between germline ends came to 10 bases. This CDR3 is 15 amino acids long. From germline, CDR1 is SGDLS and CDR2 YYNGEE. CDR3 sequence reads: CASSGMHGSYNEQFF. CDR3 in DNA: TGTGCCAGCAGCGGGATGCATGGCTCCTACAATGAGCAGTTCTTC.

J is TRBJ1-6 and V is TRBV6-2 or TRBV6-3; TRBD1 might be the D (6 bases). Germline V gives CDR1 MNHEY, CDR2 SVGEGT. Deletions cut 7 bases from V and 8 bases from J, with 18 bases between. This CDR3 spans 15 amino acids. The CDR3 loop reads CASTDQGGVDSPLHF. In DNA, the CDR3 is TGTGCCAGCACCGATCAAGGGGGTGTAGATTCACCCCTCCACTTT.

This chain joins TRBV27 and TRBJ2-3; D gene uncertain. The germline CDR1 and CDR2 sequences are MNHEY and SMNVEV (reference sequence). The CDR3 covers 15 residues. Trimming pared 2 bases from V and 0 bases from J, leaving 9 bases between. The CDR3 DNA reads TGTGCCAGCAGTTTACTACATTCTAGCACAGATACGCAGTATTTT. It is translated as CASSLLHSSTDTQYF.

V is TRBV10-3 and J is TRBJ1-4; tentative D call: TRBD1 (5 bases). This CDR3 is built from 14 residues. Trimming shortened V by 4 bases and J by 3 bases, and 9 bases separated the two germline ends. CDR1 is ENHRY, CDR2 SYGVKD, per germline. CDR3 protein: CAISGDGSNEKLFF. The CDR3 DNA follows: TGTGCCATCAGTGGGGACGGCTCTAATGAAAAACTGTTTTTT.

The sample holds one count of this clonotype. In nucleotides, the CDR3 is TGCAGTGCTTTAGACCCCAACCTTAATGAAAAACTGTTTTTT. It yields the protein CSALDPNLNEKLFF. This chain uses TRBV20-1 with TRBJ1-4; D is unresolved. Germline CDR1 reads DFQATT; CDR2 reads SNEGSKA (reference sequence). Trimming removed 5 bases from V and 4 bases from J, with 14 bases in between. There are 14 residues in the CDR3.

The rearrangement joins TRBV7-2 to TRBJ2-3; TRBD2 matches 11 bases. Germline assignment: CDR1 SGHTA and CDR2 FQGNSA. The CDR3 sequence is 17 residues long. The junction had 13 bases not matched to a gene; V was cut back by 5 bases and J by 6 bases. CDR3 DNA: TGTGCCAGCAGCCCCCCCGCCGGACTAGCGGGTCAGGATACGCAGTATTTT. Translation: CASSPPAGLAGQDTQYF.

This sequence joins TRBV12-3 or TRBV12-4 and TRBJ2-7, with TRBD1 as a possible D gene (5 bases). The CDR3 is 13 residues long. V gave up 4 bases and J gave up 4 bases, with 11 bases separating them. CDR3 nucleotides: TGTGCCAGCAGTTCCCCAGGGCGGTACGAGCAGTACTTC. It encodes CASSSPGRYEQYF.

V gene TRBV28 combines with J gene TRBJ1-5, with D possibly matching TRBD1 (6 bases). Trimming cost V 10 bases and J 6 bases, with 16 bases left between them. This CDR3 is 13 amino acids long. Per germline, CDR1 MDHEN and CDR2 SYDVKM. CDR3 amino acids: CAIQAGEGQPQHF. DNA of the CDR3: TGTGCCATTCAGGCAGGGGAGGGTCAGCCCCAGCATTTT.

The gene calls are TRBV27 and TRBJ2-4; TRBD2 is a possible D gene (6 bases). CDR3 length equals 15 residues. V was shortened by 5 bases and J by 6 bases, with 17 bases between the two germline ends. In germline, CDR1 is MNHEY, CDR2 SMNVEV (reference sequence). CDR3 region: CASSPEGAWGNIQYF. The DNA of the CDR3 is TGTGCCAGCAGTCCGGAGGGAGCGTGGGGAAACATTCAGTACTTC.

The rearrangement uses TRBV6-6 and TRBJ2-2; perhaps TRBD2 as D (6 bases). The CDR3 spans 15 residues. Germline CDR1 and CDR2: MNHNY and SVGAGI (reference sequence). V lost 2 bases and J 3 bases, leaving 10 bases between the germline ends. CDR3 DNA: TGTGCCAGCAGTTACCGGGGGACCGACACCGGGGAGCTGTTTTTT. It is translated as CASSYRGTDTGELFF.